The 5 T cell receptor beta chains below come from one sample, sequenced in a study of shared clonotypes between healthy human individuals. Sequenced by immunoSEQ multiplex PCR; TCRdb stores in-frame clones only, minus some. This sample has a few million clones; 85% to 95% occur once, and the top ten carry around 0.38%. Sequenced sample: naive CD4+ T cells from PBMCs. Regarding subset: CD45RA+ positively selected. The source of these receptors is a man aged 18 to 29 in good health. Some clones in this sample may be carry-over from other donors' samples.

V and J are TRBV6-6 and TRBJ1-5; D ambiguous. Trimming removed 0 bases at V and 6 bases at J, with 15 bases between. Germline lookup yields CDR1 MNHNY and CDR2 SVGAGI (reference sequence). CDR3 length equals 16 residues. CDR3 sequence: CASSYSGSYSGQPQHF. The DNA of the CDR3 is TGTGCCAGCAGTTACTCGGGGAGTTATAGCGGTCAGCCCCAGCATTTT.

This clone was observed once. The rearrangement uses TRBV28 and TRBJ2-1; TRBD2 is a possible D gene (6 bases). V lost 10 bases, J lost 10 bases, and 14 bases lay in between. Germline-derived CDR1 and CDR2 are MDHEN and SYDVKM. CDR3 length equals 11 residues. For the CDR3, the DNA is TGTGCCACGGGGGAGCTCCTCGAGCAGTTCTTC. Translation gives CATGELLEQFF.

The chain has TRBV7-2 and TRBJ1-5, with D maybe TRBD1 (5 bases). This CDR3 is built from 14 residues. CDR1 is SGHTA, CDR2 FQGNSA, per germline. V shed 2 bases and J shed 4 bases, with 9 bases lying between them. Here the CDR3 reads CASSLIQENQPQHF. CDR3 in DNA: TGTGCCAGCAGCTTAATACAGGAGAATCAGCCCCAGCATTTT.

This chain connects TRBV5-4 to TRBJ2-7; D assignment may be TRBD1 or TRBD2 (5 bases each). The CDR3 has 14 amino acids. Germline V gene lookup returns CDR1 SGHNT and CDR2 YYREEE (reference sequence). Trimming removed 4 bases from V and 4 bases from J, with 15 bases in between. The CDR3 sequence is CASSPGTETYEQYF. For the CDR3, the DNA is TGTGCCAGCAGCCCCGGGACCGAGACTTACGAGCAGTACTTC.

The rearrangement links TRBV9 to TRBJ2-1; 9 positions match TRBD2. This CDR3 region has 20 residues. The germline V gene has CDR1 SGDLS and CDR2 YYNGEE. After removal of 4 bases from V and 0 bases from J, the junction contained 17 bases not matched to a gene. CDR3 in amino acids: CASSMSGLAGLQSSYNEQFF. The CDR3 DNA reads TGTGCCAGCAGCATGAGTGGGCTAGCGGGACTACAGAGCTCCTACAATGAGCAGTTCTTC. Full variable domain (rest looked up from reference TRBV9 and TRBJ2-1): DSGVTQTPKHLITATGQRVTLRCSPRSGDLSVYWYQQSLDQGLQFLIQYYNGEERAKGNILERFSAQQFPDLHSELNLSSLELGDSALYFCASSMSGLAGLQSSYNEQFFGPGTRLTVL.